The clone carrying this T cell receptor (beta chain) was seen a handful of times. Library preparation tagged each individual cDNA molecule with a unique molecular identifier. One entry per CDR3 protein results from TCRdb running MiXCR on the RACE reads. The table lists 50,000 to 75,000 distinct CDR3 sequences, approximately 11% of them singletons. The CDR3 totals 15 residues. J gave up 4 bases and V 6 bases, and 7 bases lay outside the gene matches. Germline-derived CDR1 and CDR2 are SGHTA and FQGTGA. Time point meaning: patch test 3, about 24 weeks after DPC sensitization. As for treatment: therapeutic diphenylcyclopropenone sensitization with weekly scalp DPC. The record originates from a study of human T cells and chemical hapten exposure. The overall study: Sensitization involved placing 2% DPC onto an approximately 2 cm by approximately 2 cm region of upper inner arm skin.

The receptor was isolated from a woman aged 25 to 39 with alopecia areata. Some clones in this sample may be carry-over from other donors' samples. The specimen was whole blood, collected in connection with sensitization to the hapten diphenylcyclopropenone (DPC). V is TRBV7-3 and J is TRBJ2-1, with 9 positions matching TRBD1. Here the CDR3 DNA reads TGTGCCAGCAGTCCCACAGGGGGCGTATACAATGAGCAGTTCTTC. Amino acid sequence: CASSPTGGVYNEQFF.